The rows below give T cell receptor beta chains drawn from one sample of a study of Graves' ophthalmopathy and Graves' hyperthyroidism. One entry per CDR3 protein, called by TCRdb with MiXCR from the multiplex PCR reads. The data show almost 400,000 distinct CDR3 sequences, about 16% seen once. Sequencing was performed on peripheral blood. The receptors were sampled from a woman aged 18-29 years with Graves' ophthalmopathy. CDR3s include the opening cysteine and the closing phenylalanine or tryptophan. The order of the fields is clone size, V gene, CDR3 length, D gene, J gene, CDR3 protein, CDR3 DNA. D genes are given only for firm matches. Clone size appears in some rows only: once, few, many, or a class for an expanded clone.

>many|TRBV28|16|-|TRBJ2-2
CASSLIRDLHTGELFF
TGTGCCAGCAGTTTAATCCGAGACTTACACACCGGGGAGCTGTTTTTT
>many|TRBV6-5|14|-|TRBJ2-5
CASSYAGAQETQYF
TGTGCCAGCAGTTACGCCGGGGCCCAAGAGACCCAGTACTTC
>many|TRBV7-2|13|-|TRBJ2-2
CASSWAGNGELFF
TGTGCCAGCAGCTGGGCTGGGAACGGGGAGCTGTTTTTT
>many|TRBV15|12|-|TRBJ2-4
CATSPTRDIQYF
TGTGCCACCAGCCCCACTAGGGACATTCAGTACTTC
>many|TRBV12-3/TRBV12-4|15|TRBD2|TRBJ2-2
CASRTSGRSTGELFF
TGTGCCAGCAGAACTAGCGGGAGAAGCACCGGGGAGCTGTTTTTT
>many|TRBV28|14|-|TRBJ1-6
CASSKRGTRSPLHF
TGTGCCAGCAGCAAAAGGGGGACTCGTTCACCCCTCCACTTT
>many|TRBV7-2|15|TRBD1|TRBJ1-1
CASSLATGGFTEAFF
TGTGCCAGCAGCTTAGCGACAGGGGGGTTCACTGAAGCTTTCTTT
>many|TRBV24-1|12|TRBD2|TRBJ2-7
CATSDFLGGLYF
TGTGCCACCAGTGATTTCTTGGGAGGGCTGTACTTC
>many|TRBV27|14|-|TRBJ2-2
CASSFLTPGAELFF
TGTGCCAGCAGTTTCCTAACCCCTGGTGCGGAGCTGTTTTTT
>many|TRBV6-2/TRBV6-3|13|-|TRBJ2-2
CASNTAGTGELFF
TGTGCCAGCAACACAGCGGGCACCGGGGAGCTGTTTTTT
>many|TRBV14|13|-|TRBJ1-6
CASSQISASPLHF
TGTGCCAGCAGCCAGATTTCAGCCTCACCCCTCCACTTT
>many|TRBV7-2|13|-|TRBJ1-1
CASSEHGLVEAFF
TGTGCCAGCAGCGAGCACGGCCTGGTTGAAGCTTTCTTT
>-|TRBV28|13|-|TRBJ1-1
CASSYRGAGEAFF
TGTGCCAGCAGTTATCGGGGGGCAGGTGAAGCTTTCTTT
>many|TRBV6-2/TRBV6-3|13|-|TRBJ2-7
CASSYIPEGLLYF
TGTGCCAGCAGTTACATTCCAGAGGGCTTGCTGTACTTC
>many|TRBV2|15|-|TRBJ1-5
CASSDKGLTNQPQHF
TGTGCCAGCAGTGATAAGGGGCTGACGAATCAGCCCCAGCATTTT
>many|TRBV12-3/TRBV12-4|14|-|TRBJ2-7
CASSLIPGDSEQYF
TGTGCCAGCAGTTTAATCCCGGGAGACAGCGAGCAGTACTTC
>many|TRBV11-2|15|-|TRBJ2-5
CASSSPTGGAETQYF
TGCGCCAGCAGCTCCCCGACTGGGGGGGCGGAGACCCAGTACTTC
>-|TRBV28|16|TRBD2|TRBJ2-7
CASSQRLAGGSYEQYF
TGTGCCAGCAGTCAACGACTAGCGGGAGGGTCTTACGAGCAGTACTTC
>many|TRBV27|14|-|TRBJ1-1
CASTPLPRNTEAFF
TGTGCCAGCACCCCTCTCCCTCGGAACACTGAAGCTTTCTTT
>many|TRBV6-5|16|-|TRBJ2-7
CASSYSGAVYPGEQYF
TGTGCCAGCAGTTACTCGGGAGCCGTCTACCCTGGCGAGCAGTACTTC
>many|TRBV7-6|16|TRBD2|TRBJ2-5
CASSLTSGRTGETQYF
TGTGCCAGCAGCTTGACTAGCGGGAGGACGGGGGAGACCCAGTACTTC
>many|TRBV11-2|16|TRBD1|TRBJ2-1
CASSLNTGTGIDEQFF
TGTGCCAGCAGCTTAAATACCGGGACAGGGATCGATGAGCAGTTCTTC
>many|TRBV11-2|17|TRBD1|TRBJ2-7
CASSLERTGPSSYEQYF
TGTGCCAGCAGCTTAGAACGGACAGGGCCGAGCTCCTACGAGCAGTACTTC
>many|TRBV4-1|14|TRBD1|TRBJ1-1
CASSHVKGAGEAFF
TGCGCCAGCAGCCACGTAAAGGGGGCAGGAGAAGCTTTCTTT
>many|TRBV6-5|15|-|TRBJ2-7
CASSYSGALPYEQYF
TGTGCCAGCAGTTACTCGGGGGCACTCCCCTACGAGCAGTACTTC
>many|TRBV2|16|-|TRBJ2-7
CASRKLFQGKLGEQYF
TGTGCCAGCAGGAAGCTATTTCAGGGGAAATTGGGGGAGCAGTACTTC
>many|TRBV7-2|15|-|TRBJ2-7
CASSLVGQPNYEQYF
TGTGCCAGCAGCTTAGTTGGACAGCCTAACTACGAGCAGTACTTC
>many|TRBV12-3/TRBV12-4|14|-|TRBJ1-6
CASSRRGSNSPLHF
TGTGCCAGCAGTCGCCGGGGTTCCAATTCACCCCTCCACTTT
>many|TRBV30|16|TRBD1|TRBJ1-6
CAWTKTGGWSNSPLHF
TGTGCCTGGACCAAAACAGGGGGATGGAGTAATTCACCCCTCCACTTT
>many|TRBV19|14|-|TRBJ2-5
CASSMKHYQETQYF
TGTGCCAGTAGTATGAAGCACTACCAAGAGACCCAGTACTTC
>many|TRBV6-1|12|-|TRBJ1-2
CASSPAGYGYTF
TGTGCCAGCAGCCCCGCAGGGTACGGCTACACCTTC
>-|TRBV6-2/TRBV6-3|15|TRBD1|TRBJ1-5
CASRGGTGHNQPQHF
TGTGCCAGCAGGGGGGGGACAGGACACAATCAGCCCCAGCATTTT
>many|TRBV11-2|15|-|TRBJ2-2
CASSLRVQNTGELFF
TGTGCCAGCAGCTTAAGAGTACAAAACACCGGGGAGCTGTTTTTT
>many|TRBV5-1|15|TRBD1|TRBJ2-7
CASSNVRQGENEQYF
TGCGCCAGCAGCAACGTAAGACAGGGTGAGAACGAGCAGTACTTC
>many|TRBV5-1|17|TRBD2|TRBJ2-7
CASSSGLAGVPSYEQYF
TGCGCCAGCAGCTCGGGACTAGCGGGAGTTCCAAGCTACGAGCAGTACTTC
>many|TRBV5-1|13|-|TRBJ1-1
CASSQGFNTEAFF
TGCGCCAGCAGTCAGGGATTCAACACTGAAGCTTTCTTT
>once|TRBV29-1|13|-|TRBJ1-1
CSVEKTGAKEAFF
TGCAGCGTTGAAAAGACAGGAGCCAAAGAAGCTTTCTTT
>-|TRBV12-3/TRBV12-4|14|-|TRBJ2-7
CASSTGTDPYEQYF
TGTGCCAGCAGTACCGGGACTGATCCCTACGAGCAGTACTTC
>many|TRBV10-3|17|TRBD1|TRBJ2-5
CAISDSDRGRDRETQYF
TGTGCCATCAGTGATTCGGACAGGGGGCGAGATAGGGAGACCCAGTACTTC
>many|TRBV6-2/TRBV6-3|16|TRBD1|TRBJ2-7
CASSYARTGLPYEQYF
TGTGCCAGCAGTTACGCTCGGACAGGATTGCCCTACGAGCAGTACTTC
>-|TRBV4-3|15|TRBD1|TRBJ2-7
CASSQADRGPHEQYF
TGCGCCAGCAGCCAAGCGGACAGGGGTCCCCACGAGCAGTACTTC
>-|TRBV12-3/TRBV12-4|13|-|TRBJ1-2
CASSLRDISSYTF
TGTGCCAGCAGTTTAAGGGACATCAGCAGCTACACCTTC